This T cell receptor (beta chain) was documented in a study of response to subunit inactivated influenza vaccine. This clonotype has only a few counts. The antigen remains undetermined. V dropped 1 base and J dropped 2 bases, with 9 bases sitting between them. The CDR3 consists of 16 residues. Germline CDR1 SEHNR, CDR2 FQNEAQ (reference sequence). Study-wide results and limits: Authors suggested each seasonal influenza vaccination recruits few new T cells.

TCRdb re-analysed the RT-PCR reads in MiXCR, keeping a single row per CDR3 protein. The table has over 750,000 distinct CDR3 sequences, approximately 22% seen once. The sample consisted of PBMCs from blood, taken roughly 5 days after vaccination. The sequence was obtained from a man aged 50-60 years who received an inactivated influenza vaccine. The chain employs TRBV7-9 and TRBJ2-6; D remains ambiguous. The CDR3 loop is CASSLGYATGANVLTF. In nucleotides, the CDR3 is TGTGCCAGCAGCTTAGGTTACGCGACTGGGGCCAACGTCCTGACTTTC.